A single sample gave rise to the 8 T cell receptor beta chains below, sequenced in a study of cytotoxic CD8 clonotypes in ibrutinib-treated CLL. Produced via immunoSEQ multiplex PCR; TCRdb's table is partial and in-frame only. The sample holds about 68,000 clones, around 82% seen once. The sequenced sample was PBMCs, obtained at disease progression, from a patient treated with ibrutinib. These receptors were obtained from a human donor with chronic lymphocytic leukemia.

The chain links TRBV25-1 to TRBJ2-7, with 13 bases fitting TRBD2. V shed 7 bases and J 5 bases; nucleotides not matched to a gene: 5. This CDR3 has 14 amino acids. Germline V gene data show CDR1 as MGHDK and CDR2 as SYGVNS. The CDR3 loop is CASIRTSGGHEQYF. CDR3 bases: TGTGCCAGCATTAGGACTAGCGGGGGACACGAGCAGTACTTC.

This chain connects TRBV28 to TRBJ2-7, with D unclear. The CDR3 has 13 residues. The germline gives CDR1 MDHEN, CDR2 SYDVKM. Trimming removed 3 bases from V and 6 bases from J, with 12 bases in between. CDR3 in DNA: TGTGCCAGCAGTTTTACACCAGGCCCCGAGCAGTACTTC. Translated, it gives CASSFTPGPEQYF.

CDR3 DNA sequence: TGTGCCGGGACATCGACCCTGCGGGGCTATGGCTACACCTTC. This sequence encodes CAGTSTLRGYGYTF. V usage is TRBV30 and J usage is TRBJ1-2, with D possibly being TRBD1 (6 bases). CDR3 length equals 14 residues. Germline assignment: CDR1 GTSNPN and CDR2 SVGIG (reference sequence). Trimming shortened V by 8 bases and J by 4 bases, and 20 bases separated the two germline ends.

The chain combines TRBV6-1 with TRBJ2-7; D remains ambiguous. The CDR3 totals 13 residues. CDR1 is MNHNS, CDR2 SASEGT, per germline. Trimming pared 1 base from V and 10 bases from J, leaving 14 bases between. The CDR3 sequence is CASSEGSRSKQYF. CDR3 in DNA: TGTGCCAGCAGTGAAGGGTCTAGGTCAAAACAGTACTTC.

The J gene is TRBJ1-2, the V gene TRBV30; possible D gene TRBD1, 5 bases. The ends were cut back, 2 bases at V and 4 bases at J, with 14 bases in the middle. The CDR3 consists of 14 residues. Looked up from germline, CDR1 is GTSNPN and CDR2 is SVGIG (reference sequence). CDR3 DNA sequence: TGTGCCTGGAGTCCGGGACGGAGTTCCTATGGCTACACCTTC. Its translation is CAWSPGRSSYGYTF.

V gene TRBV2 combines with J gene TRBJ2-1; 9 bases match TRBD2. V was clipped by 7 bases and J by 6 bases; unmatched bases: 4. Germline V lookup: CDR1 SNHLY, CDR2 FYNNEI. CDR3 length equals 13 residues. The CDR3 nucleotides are TGTGCCAGCAAGGCGGGGGGGCCCAATGAGCAGTTCTTC. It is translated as CASKAGGPNEQFF.

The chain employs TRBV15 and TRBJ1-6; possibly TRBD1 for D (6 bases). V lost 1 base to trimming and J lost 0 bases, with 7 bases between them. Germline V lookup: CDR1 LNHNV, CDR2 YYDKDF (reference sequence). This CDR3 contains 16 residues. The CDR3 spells CATSRGTDSYNSPLHF. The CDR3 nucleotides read TGTGCCACCAGCAGAGGGACAGACTCCTATAATTCACCCCTCCACTTT.

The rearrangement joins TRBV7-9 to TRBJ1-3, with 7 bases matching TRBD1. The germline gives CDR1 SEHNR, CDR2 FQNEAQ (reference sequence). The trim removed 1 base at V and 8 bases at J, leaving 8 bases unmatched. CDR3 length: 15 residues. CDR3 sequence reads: CASSLGELQGDTIYF. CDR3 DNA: TGTGCCAGCAGCTTAGGGGAACTGCAGGGGGACACCATATATTTT.